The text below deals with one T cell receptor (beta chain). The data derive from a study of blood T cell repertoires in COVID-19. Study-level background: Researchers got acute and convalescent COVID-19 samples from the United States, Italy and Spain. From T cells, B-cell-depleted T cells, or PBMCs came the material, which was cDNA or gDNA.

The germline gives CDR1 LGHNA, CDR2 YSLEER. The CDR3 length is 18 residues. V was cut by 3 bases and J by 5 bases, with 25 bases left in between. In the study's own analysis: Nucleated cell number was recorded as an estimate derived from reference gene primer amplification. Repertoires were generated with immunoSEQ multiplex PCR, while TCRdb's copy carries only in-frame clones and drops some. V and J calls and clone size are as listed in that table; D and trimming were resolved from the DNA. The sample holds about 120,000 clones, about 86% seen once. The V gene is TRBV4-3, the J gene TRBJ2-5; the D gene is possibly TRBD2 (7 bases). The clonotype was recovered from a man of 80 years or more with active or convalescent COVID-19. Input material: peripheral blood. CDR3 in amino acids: CASSQGGTADSRGETQYF. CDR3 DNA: TGCGCCAGCAGCCAGGGGGGGACCGCGGACAGTCGTGGGGAGACCCAGTACTTC.